The 17 T cell receptor beta chains below were found in one sample sequenced in a study of Ad26.COV2.S vaccination and SARS-CoV-2 variants. Using immunoSEQ multiplex PCR, the repertoire was profiled, and TCRdb retains in-frame clones only, with some absent. The data contain hundreds of thousands of clones, about 91% of them singletons. The sample here was peripheral blood, taken after recovery from COVID-19. These receptors came from a human donor who had recovered from COVID-19.

The DNA for the CDR3 is TGCGCCAGCAGTGCCCGGACAGTAACAGATACGCAGTATTTT. Protein sequence: CASSARTVTDTQYF. V and J are TRBV10-1 and TRBJ2-3, with D possibly TRBD1 on 6 matching bases. The CDR3 is 14 amino acids. V lost 4 bases and J lost 3, with 11 bases in between. Germline V gene data show CDR1 as WNHNN and CDR2 as SYGVQD (reference sequence).

Here the CDR3 reads CASSPSGGNTEAFF. CDR3 DNA sequence: TGTGCCAGCTCACCGTCAGGGGGCAACACTGAAGCTTTCTTT. V is TRBV18 and J is TRBJ1-1, with 8 nucleotides matching TRBD1. The germline V gene encodes CDR1 KGHSH and CDR2 LQKENI. J lost 2 bases, V lost 3 bases, and 2 bases had no gene match. CDR3 length: 14 residues.

The V gene is TRBV11-2, the J gene TRBJ1-2, with a tentative D call TRBD1 (5 bases). V lost 5 bases and J lost 5, with 12 bases in between. The CDR3 runs 13 residues. Germline V lookup: CDR1 SGHAT, CDR2 FQNNGV. The CDR3 sequence: CASSLQGGYGYTF. As DNA, the CDR3 is TGTGCCAGCAGCCTCCAGGGAGGATATGGCTACACCTTC.

The CDR3 nucleotides are TGTGCCCAAGACCGGAGGCTCGGCGAAAAACTGTTTTTT. It encodes CAQDRRLGEKLFF. V usage is TRBV6-5 and J usage is TRBJ1-4; D is unclear. The V and J ends lost 11 bases and 8 bases respectively, with 18 bases between them. The CDR3 is 13 amino acids. CDR1 is MNHEY, CDR2 SVGAGI, per germline.

The J gene is TRBJ2-1, the V gene TRBV12-1. TRBV12-1 is a documented pseudogene. This CDR3 is built from 13 residues. CDR3 loop: CASSFGILGEQFF. The DNA for the CDR3 is TGTGCCAGCAGCTTTGGTATCTTGGGGGAGCAGTTCTTC.

The chain recombines TRBV13 with TRBJ2-1; D is unclear. This CDR3 has 13 amino acids. V lost 0 bases, J lost 8 bases, and 8 bases lay in between. From germline, CDR1 is PRHDT and CDR2 FYEKMQ (reference sequence). The CDR3 protein is CASSLGTAYEQFF. CDR3 nucleotides: TGTGCCAGCAGCTTAGGGACGGCGTATGAGCAGTTCTTC.

V usage is TRBV7-9 and J usage is TRBJ2-7, with 7 bases that match TRBD1. Trimming at V came to 3 bases and at J to 3 bases, leaving 8 bases not matched to a gene. This CDR3 is built from 15 residues. Germline assignment: CDR1 SEHNR and CDR2 FQNEAQ (reference sequence). The CDR3 DNA sequence: TGTGCCAGCAGCTTTTCCCCGGGACAGCACTACGAGCAGTACTTC. The encoded protein is CASSFSPGQHYEQYF.

The V call is TRBV27, the J call TRBJ2-5, with D perhaps matching TRBD1 (6 bases). V lost 6 bases and J lost 5, with 16 bases in between. The V gene's germline CDR1 is MNHEY and CDR2 SMNVEV (reference sequence). The length of the CDR3 is 14 residues. In nucleotides, the CDR3 is TGTGCCAGCAGACACAGGGTGTTAGGCGAGACCCAGTACTTC. The encoded protein is CASRHRVLGETQYF.

The V and J genes are TRBV5-1 and TRBJ2-7; no definite D call. The CDR3 extends over 13 amino acids. The V end was cut by 1 base, the J end by 3 bases, with 8 bases between. Germline V gives CDR1 SGHRS, CDR2 YFSETQ. Here the CDR3 DNA reads TGCGCCAGCAGCTTGACAGCGAACTACGAGCAGTACTTC. Translating gives CASSLTANYEQYF.

This clone came up once. V gene TRBV19 combines with J gene TRBJ1-1; no firm D call. Germline V CDR1 and CDR2: LNHDA, SQIVND (reference sequence). This CDR3 has 12 amino acids. V shed 6 bases and J shed 5 bases, with 10 bases lying between them. The DNA for the CDR3 is TGTGCCAGTAGGGTGGGTGGAACTGAAGCTTTCTTT. It codes for CASRVGGTEAFF.

The chain has TRBV5-4 and TRBJ1-1, with D tentatively TRBD1 (5 bases). Deletions cut 4 bases from V and 1 base from J, with 8 bases between. The CDR3 runs 13 residues. CDR1 SGHNT and CDR2 YYREEE come from the germline V gene (reference sequence). DNA of the CDR3: TGTGCCAGCAGCGTCGACAGGAACACTGAAGCTTTCTTT. It specifies CASSVDRNTEAFF.

The V gene is TRBV6-4, the J gene TRBJ2-1; tentatively, D is TRBD2 (5 bases). Trimming took off 8 bases at V and 7 bases at J, with 21 bases between the two ends. Germline assignment: CDR1 MRHNA and CDR2 SNTAGT. The CDR3 has 15 amino acids. The CDR3 is CASSKSGMPGNEQFF. The DNA for the CDR3 is TGTGCCAGCTCCAAATCCGGGATGCCCGGGAATGAGCAGTTCTTC.

The chain recombines TRBV4-1 with TRBJ1-5; no clear D. Trimming left V 3 bases short and J 9 bases short, with 12 bases between. The CDR3 contains 13 residues. Germline V CDR1 and CDR2: MGHRA, YSYEKL. The DNA for the CDR3 is TGCGCCAGCAGCCAGCCCATATTCGGGCCCCAGCATTTT. Translation: CASSQPIFGPQHF.

The chain joins TRBV6-5 to TRBJ1-6; D is unresolved. The V end lost 8 bases, the J end lost 0 bases, and 2 bases lay between the germline ends. CDR3 size: 12 residues. Germline loops: CDR1 MNHEY, CDR2 SVGAGI. The CDR3 sequence: CASLSYNSPLHF. CDR3 DNA: TGTGCCAGCCTCTCCTATAATTCACCCCTCCACTTT.

The chain couples TRBV29-1 to TRBJ1-1; D may be TRBD1 (5 bases). The CDR3 loop spans 13 amino acids. The germline gives CDR1 SQVTM, CDR2 ANQGSEA. Deletions cut 6 bases from V and 2 bases from J, with 13 bases between. The CDR3: CSVTDRFNTEAFF. The CDR3 DNA follows: TGCAGCGTGACAGACCGTTTTAACACTGAAGCTTTCTTT.

The chain joins TRBV6-6 to TRBJ1-1; TRBD1 might be the D (6 bases). The ends were cut back, 6 bases at V and 3 bases at J, with 11 bases in the middle. CDR3 length: 13 residues. Germline-derived CDR1 and CDR2 are MNHNY and SVGAGI (reference sequence). This chain's CDR3 is CASRKNRDTEAFF. The CDR3 DNA reads TGTGCCAGCAGGAAAAACAGGGACACTGAAGCTTTCTTT.

The chain employs TRBV6-5 and TRBJ2-7; weak D call: TRBD1 (5 bases). The CDR3 loop spans 12 amino acids. V was trimmed by 7 bases and J by 4 bases, leaving 11 bases between them. From germline, CDR1 is MNHEY and CDR2 SVGAGI. In DNA form, the CDR3 reads TGTGCCAGCAAAAGGGGTGAATACGAGCAGTACTTC. Protein: CASKRGEYEQYF.